This T cell receptor beta chain is drawn from a study of blood T cell repertoires in COVID-19. Overall study: T cells, B-cell-depleted T cells, or PBMCs supplied cDNA or gDNA.

This CDR3 region has 13 residues. Between the trimmed V and J ends, which lost 3 bases and 1 base, there was a span of 6 bases. From germline, CDR1 is SGHAT and CDR2 FQNNGV. Study processing details: Reference gene primer amplification in the assay estimated nucleated cell counts. TCRdb's table, derived via immunoSEQ multiplex PCR, lists solely in-frame clones and lacks some. The V and J calls and clone size were taken over from that table, and D and trimming were inferred from the DNA. The repertoire has 90,000 to 95,000 clones, roughly 88% of them found once; the top ten carry 6.5% to 9.5%. This clone has just one count.

Sequenced material: peripheral blood. The J gene is TRBJ1-2, the V gene TRBV11-2; D remains unclear. The TCR was taken from a woman in her 70s with acute or convalescent COVID-19. The CDR3 is CASSLHINYGYTF. The CDR3 DNA is TGTGCCAGCAGCTTGCACATTAACTATGGCTACACCTTC.